This paragraph covers one TCR beta chain sequence. Its antigen is still unknown. This specimen comes from a study of cytomegalovirus exposure and HLA in healthy donors. Study-wide background: A later analysis reported the same platform for the 90 to 150 validation repertoires and the roughly 650 first-cohort repertoires.

Data came from immunoSEQ multiplex PCR; TCRdb stores just in-frame clones and leaves some out. The data contain tens of thousands of clones, approximately 90% of them singletons. The V gene end was trimmed by 4 bases and the J gene end by 1 base; junction bases not matched to a gene: 8. The CDR3 has 16 amino acids. The germline gives CDR1 SGHRS, CDR2 YFSETQ. Study findings and constraints: Reports credit the classifier with highly specific, highly sensitive diagnosis of cytomegalovirus status. There were 160 or so TCR beta chains listed as cytomegalovirus-associated. Most TCR sequences were rare, but some public TCRs occurred in many donors.

This TCR derives from a man aged 25-45 years in good health and CMV-seronegative. Sequencing was done on a sample of PBMCs. The J gene is TRBJ1-1, the V gene TRBV5-1; TRBD1 matches 9 bases. CDR3 sequence: CASSLNTGGRNTEAFF. CDR3 DNA sequence: TGCGCCAGCAGCCTTAATACAGGGGGCCGGAACACTGAAGCTTTCTTT. Based on the CDR3 plus reference TRBV5-1 and TRBJ1-1, the full variable domain is KAGVTQTPRYLIKTRGQQVTLSCSPISGHRSVSWYQQTPGQGLQFLFEYFSETQRNKGNFPGRFSGRQFSNSRSEMNVSTLELGDSALYLCASSLNTGGRNTEAFFGQGTRLTVV.